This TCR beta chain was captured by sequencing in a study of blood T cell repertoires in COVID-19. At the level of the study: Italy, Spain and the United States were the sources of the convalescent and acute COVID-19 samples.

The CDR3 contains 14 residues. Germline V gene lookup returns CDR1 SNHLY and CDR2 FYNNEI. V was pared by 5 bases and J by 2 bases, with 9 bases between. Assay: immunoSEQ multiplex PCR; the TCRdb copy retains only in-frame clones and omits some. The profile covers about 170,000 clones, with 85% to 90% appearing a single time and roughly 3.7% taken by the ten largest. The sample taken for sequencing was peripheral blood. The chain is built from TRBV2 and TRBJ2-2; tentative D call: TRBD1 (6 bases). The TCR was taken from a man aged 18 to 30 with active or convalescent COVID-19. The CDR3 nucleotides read TGTGCCAGCAGTTGGACAGCCAACACCGGGGAGCTGTTTTTT. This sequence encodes CASSWTANTGELFF.